Below, one T cell receptor beta chain is given with its context. V lost 6 bases and J lost 4, with 16 bases in between. This CDR3 region has 14 residues. Looked up from germline, CDR1 is MNHEY and CDR2 is SMNVEV (reference sequence). The source of the sample is a study of blood T cell repertoires in COVID-19. Clones were sequenced by immunoSEQ multiplex PCR, and TCRdb holds only the in-frame ones, with some missing. There are over 300,000 clones in the sample; 86% occur only once, and under 2% lies in the top ten. Sequencing used peripheral blood. This sequence originates from a woman aged 50 to 60 with acute or convalescent COVID-19. The J gene is TRBJ2-7, the V gene TRBV27, with D possibly being TRBD1 (6 bases). The CDR3: CASRETGTTYEQYF. The CDR3, as DNA: TGTGCCAGCAGGGAGACCGGGACAACTTACGAGCAGTACTTC.